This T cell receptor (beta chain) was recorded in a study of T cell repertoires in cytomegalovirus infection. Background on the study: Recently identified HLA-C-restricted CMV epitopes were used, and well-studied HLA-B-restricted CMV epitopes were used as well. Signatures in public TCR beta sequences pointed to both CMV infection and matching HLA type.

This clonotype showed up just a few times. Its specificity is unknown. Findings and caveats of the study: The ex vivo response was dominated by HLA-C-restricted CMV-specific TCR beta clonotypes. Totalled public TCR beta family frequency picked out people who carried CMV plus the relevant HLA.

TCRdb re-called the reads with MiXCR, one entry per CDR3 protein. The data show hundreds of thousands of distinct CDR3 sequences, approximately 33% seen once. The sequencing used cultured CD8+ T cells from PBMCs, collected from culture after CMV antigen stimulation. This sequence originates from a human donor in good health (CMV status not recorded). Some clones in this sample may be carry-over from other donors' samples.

CDR3 amino acids: CAISESPQDPYGYTF. The CDR3, as DNA: TGTGCCATCAGTGAGTCACCCCAGGACCCCTATGGCTACACCTTC. V usage is TRBV10-3 and J usage is TRBJ1-2; D is unclear. This CDR3 is 15 amino acids long. V lost 0 bases to trimming and J lost 4 bases, with 12 bases between them. The germline V gene encodes CDR1 ENHRY and CDR2 SYGVKD.